One and the same sample provided the 3 T cell receptor beta chains below, sequenced in a study of identical twins. TCRdb re-called the 5' RACE reads through MiXCR, storing one row per CDR3 protein. There are a few hundred thousand distinct CDR3 sequences in the sample; 20% to 25% occur only once, and over 2.5% lies in the top ten. The data also belong to a second study, concerning T cells expressing NK-cell markers.

The source material was CD4+ T cells sorted from blood. The source is a woman younger than 30 in good health.

The sample holds a few counts of this clonotype. The J gene is TRBJ1-2, the V gene TRBV20-1; no firm D call. Between the trimmed V and J ends, which lost 2 bases and 4 bases, there was a span of 8 bases. This CDR3 region has 12 residues. The germline V gene has CDR1 DFQATT and CDR2 SNEGSKA (reference sequence). The CDR3 coding sequence is TGCAGTGCTAGATGGCAGATCTATGGCTACACCTTC. Its translation is CSARWQIYGYTF.

The J gene is TRBJ2-6, the V gene TRBV4-3; 7 nucleotides line up with TRBD1. The CDR3 has 17 residues. Germline V CDR1 and CDR2: LGHNA, YSLEER. Trimming at V came to 4 bases and at J to 0 bases, leaving 6 bases not matched to a gene. The CDR3 DNA sequence: TGCGCCAGCAGCCGGGACAGCACTAGCTCTGGGGCCAACGTCCTGACTTTC. It translates to CASSRDSTSSGANVLTF.

The table lists this clonotype with a few counts. Written as DNA, the CDR3 is TGCGCCAGCAGCCAAGACCCCTCGTTCCGCGAGCAGTTCTTC. Residues: CASSQDPSFREQFF. The J gene is TRBJ2-1, the V gene TRBV4-3; D gene uncertain. V was pared by 0 bases and J by 10 bases, with 13 bases between. Germline CDR1 LGHNA, CDR2 YSLEER. This CDR3 has 14 residues.